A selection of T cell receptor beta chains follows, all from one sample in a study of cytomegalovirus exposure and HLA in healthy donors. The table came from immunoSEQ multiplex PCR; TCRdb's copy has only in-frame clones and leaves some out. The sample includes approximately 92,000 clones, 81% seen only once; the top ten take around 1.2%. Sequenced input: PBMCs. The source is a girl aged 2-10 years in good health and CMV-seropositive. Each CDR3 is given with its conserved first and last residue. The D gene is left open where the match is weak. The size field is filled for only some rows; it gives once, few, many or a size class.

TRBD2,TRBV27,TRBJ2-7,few,TGTGCCAGCAGTCCTGGGGAGCGGGAGGGGCGCTGCGAGCAGTACTTC,CASSPGEREGRCEQYF
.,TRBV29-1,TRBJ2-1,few,TGCAGCGTTGAAGATACGGGGTACAATGAGCAGTTCTTC,CSVEDTGYNEQFF
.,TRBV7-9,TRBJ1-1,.,TGTGCCAGCAGCGACCGGAGGGTGAACACTGAAGCTTTCTTT,CASSDRRVNTEAFF
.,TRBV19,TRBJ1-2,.,TGTGCCAGCATTCGAGAATCAGGGGTGGCGAATGGCTACACCTTC,CASIRESGVANGYTF
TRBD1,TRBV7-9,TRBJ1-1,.,TGTGCCAGCAGCTTGGGACAGCTCACTGAAGCTTTCTTT,CASSLGQLTEAFF
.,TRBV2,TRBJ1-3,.,TGTGCCAGCAGGGACAGAAGCTCTGGAAACACCATATATTTT,CASRDRSSGNTIYF
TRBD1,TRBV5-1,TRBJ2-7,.,TGCGCCAGCAGCGGGGGAGGGACAGGGGCCTACGAGCAGTACTTC,CASSGGGTGAYEQYF
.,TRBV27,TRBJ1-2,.,TGTGCCAGCACCCCAAGTCAGGGACTCTCTGGCTACACCTTC,CASTPSQGLSGYTF
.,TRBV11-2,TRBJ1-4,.,TGTGCCAGCAGCTTAGGGAGGACCTCCGCGGGGGAAAAACTGTTTTTT,CASSLGRTSAGEKLFF
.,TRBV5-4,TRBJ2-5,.,TGTGCCAGCAGCCCCGGTGGTTTAGGCGGTATAGAGACCCAGTACTTC,CASSPGGLGGIETQYF
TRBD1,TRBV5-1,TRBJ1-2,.,TGCGCCAGCAGCTTGGCCGACAGGGGGCACGGCTACACCTTC,CASSLADRGHGYTF
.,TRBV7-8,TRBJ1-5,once,TGTGCCAGCAGCTTAAGTCGATCGGGGATCAATCAGCCCCAGCATTTT,CASSLSRSGINQPQHF
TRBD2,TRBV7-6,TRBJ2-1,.,TGTGCCAGCAGCTTATCGGCCGGGAGGGACAATGAGCAGTTCTTC,CASSLSAGRDNEQFF
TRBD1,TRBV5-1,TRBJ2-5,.,TGCGCCAGCAGCTTGGTAGGGACAGCTGTTGGGGAGACCCAGTACTTC,CASSLVGTAVGETQYF
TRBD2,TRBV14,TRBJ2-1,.,TGTGCCAGCAGCCTTACAGGTAGCGGGAGGGCCAATGAGCAGTTCTTC,CASSLTGSGRANEQFF
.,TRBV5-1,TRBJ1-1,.,TGCGCCAGCAGCTTAGGCGGCGTTTCCCCTGAAGCTTTCTTT,CASSLGGVSPEAFF
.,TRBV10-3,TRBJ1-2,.,TGTGCCATCAGTGATCGGACAAAGCTCAACTATGGCTACACCTTC,CAISDRTKLNYGYTF
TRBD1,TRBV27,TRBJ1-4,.,TGTGCCAGCAGTTGGACAGGGGTGGGAGAAAAACTGTTTTTT,CASSWTGVGEKLFF
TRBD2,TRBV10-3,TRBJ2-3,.,TGTGCCATCAATGACCCAGAATCTAGCGGGAGTTTGGACTTACTAACAGATACGCAGTATTTT,CAINDPESSGSLDLLTDTQYF
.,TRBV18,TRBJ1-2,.,TGTGCCAGCTCCCCAGTTGGGGGGAGAGCTAACTATGGCTACACCTTC,CASSPVGGRANYGYTF
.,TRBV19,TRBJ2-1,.,TGTGCCAGTAGTATGATAAGGGTTGGCGGGGATGAGCAGTTCTTC,CASSMIRVGGDEQFF
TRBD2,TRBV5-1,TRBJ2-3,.,TGCGCCAGCAGCTTGGTTACAACTAGCGGGAGGACCTCTAGCACAGATACGCAGTATTTT,CASSLVTTSGRTSSTDTQYF
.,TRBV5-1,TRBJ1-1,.,TGCGCCAGCAGCTTGTTCCCGAGCACTGAAGCTTTCTTT,CASSLFPSTEAFF
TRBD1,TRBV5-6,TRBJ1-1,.,TGTGCCAGCAGCGGGCAGGGGGAAACTGAAGCTTTCTTT,CASSGQGETEAFF
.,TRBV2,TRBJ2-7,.,TGTGCCAGCAGCCTATCCGAGGATATCAACGAGCAGTACTTC,CASSLSEDINEQYF
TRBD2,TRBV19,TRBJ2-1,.,TGTGCCAGTAGTGGACTAGCGGGAGGTAAGAGCTCCTACAATGAGCAGTTCTTC,CASSGLAGGKSSYNEQFF
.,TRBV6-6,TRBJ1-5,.,TGTGCCAGCAGTACTCTTAATCAGCCCCAGCATTTT,CASSTLNQPQHF